This TCR beta chain was sequenced during a study of PD-1 blockade in classical Hodgkin lymphoma. Study observations and caveats: By C4D1 there was a significant rise in CD4+ TCR diversity but not in CD8+ TCR diversity. Nothing has yet pinned down what causes the repertoire differences, possibly disease activity or prior therapy. Complete responders had baseline diversity similar to newly diagnosed patients.

Each and every patient relapsed after autologous stem cell transplantation, and patients got differing brentuximab vedotin exposure. The germline V and J ends were trimmed by 4 bases and 7 bases, with 4 bases remaining between them. The CDR3 extends over 11 amino acids. Only in-frame clones appear in the TCRdb table, and some are missing; sequencing was by immunoSEQ multiplex PCR. The sample records approximately 11,000 clones, 60% to 80% being singletons. Remarks on this clone: Antigen specificity is unknown.

Sequenced here: peripheral blood mononuclear cells (PBMCs), sampled at baseline. The source of this sequence is a human donor with classical Hodgkin lymphoma. This chain uses TRBV23-1 with TRBJ2-2; D gene uncertain. TRBV23-1 counts as an open reading frame of uncertain function. CDR3 amino acids: CASSRLGELFF. The CDR3, as DNA: TGCGCCAGCAGTCGACTCGGGGAGCTGTTTTTT.